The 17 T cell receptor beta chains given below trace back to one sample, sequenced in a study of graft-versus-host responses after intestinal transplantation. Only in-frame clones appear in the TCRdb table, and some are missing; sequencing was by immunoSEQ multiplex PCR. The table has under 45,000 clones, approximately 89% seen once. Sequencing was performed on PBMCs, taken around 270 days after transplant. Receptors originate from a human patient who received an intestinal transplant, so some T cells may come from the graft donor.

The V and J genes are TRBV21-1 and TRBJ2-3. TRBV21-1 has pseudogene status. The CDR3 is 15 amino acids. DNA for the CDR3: TGTGCCAGCAGCAAAGACCTCTTTAAGTCGGATACGCAGTATTTT. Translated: CASSKDLFKSDTQYF.

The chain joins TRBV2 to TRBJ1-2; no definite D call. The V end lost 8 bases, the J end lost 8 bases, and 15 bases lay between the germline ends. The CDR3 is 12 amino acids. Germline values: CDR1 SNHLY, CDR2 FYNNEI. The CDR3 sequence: CASGLGGRGYTF. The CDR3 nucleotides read TGTGCCAGCGGACTCGGAGGGCGCGGCTACACCTTC. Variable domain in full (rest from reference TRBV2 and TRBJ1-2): EPEVTQTPSHQVTQMGQEVILRCVPISNHLYFYWYRQILGQKVEFLVSFYNNEISEKSEIFDDQFSVERPDGSNFTLKIRSTKLEDSAMYFCASGLGGRGYTFGSGTRLTVV.

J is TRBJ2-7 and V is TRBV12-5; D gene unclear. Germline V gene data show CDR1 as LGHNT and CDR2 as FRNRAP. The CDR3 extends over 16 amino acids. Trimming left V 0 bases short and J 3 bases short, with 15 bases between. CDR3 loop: CASGLVHPQENYEQYF. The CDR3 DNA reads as TGTGCTAGTGGTTTGGTACACCCCCAAGAGAACTACGAGCAGTACTTC.

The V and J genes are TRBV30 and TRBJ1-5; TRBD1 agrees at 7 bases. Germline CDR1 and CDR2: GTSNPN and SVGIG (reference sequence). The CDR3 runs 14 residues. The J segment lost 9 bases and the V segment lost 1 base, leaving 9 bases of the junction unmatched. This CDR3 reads CAWSAGTDSWPQHF. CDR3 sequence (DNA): TGTGCCTGGAGTGCGGGGACAGATTCGTGGCCCCAGCATTTT.

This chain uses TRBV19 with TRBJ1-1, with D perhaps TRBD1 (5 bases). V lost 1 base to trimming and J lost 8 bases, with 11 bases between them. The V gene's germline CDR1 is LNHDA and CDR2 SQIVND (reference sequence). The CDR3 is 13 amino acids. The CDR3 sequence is CASSIVHRDEAFF. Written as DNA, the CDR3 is TGTGCCAGTAGTATAGTACATAGGGACGAAGCTTTCTTT.

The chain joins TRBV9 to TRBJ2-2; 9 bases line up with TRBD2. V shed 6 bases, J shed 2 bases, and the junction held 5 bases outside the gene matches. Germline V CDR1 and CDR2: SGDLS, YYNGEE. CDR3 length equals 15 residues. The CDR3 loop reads CASTIGTSNTGELFF. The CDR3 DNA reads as TGTGCCAGCACCATCGGGACTAGCAACACCGGGGAGCTGTTTTTT.

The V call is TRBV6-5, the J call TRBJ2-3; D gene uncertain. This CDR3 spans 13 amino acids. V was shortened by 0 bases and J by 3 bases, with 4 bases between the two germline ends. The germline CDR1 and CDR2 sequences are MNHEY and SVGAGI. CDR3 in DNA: TGTGCCAGCAGTTACTCAGGGACAGATACGCAGTATTTT. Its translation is CASSYSGTDTQYF.

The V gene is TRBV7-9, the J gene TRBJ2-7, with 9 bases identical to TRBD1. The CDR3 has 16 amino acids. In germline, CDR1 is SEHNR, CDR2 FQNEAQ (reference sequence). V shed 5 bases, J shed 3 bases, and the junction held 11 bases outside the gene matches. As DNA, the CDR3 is TGTGCCAGCAGCAGAACAGGGGGCGCAGGGAGCTACGAGCAGTACTTC. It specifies CASSRTGGAGSYEQYF.

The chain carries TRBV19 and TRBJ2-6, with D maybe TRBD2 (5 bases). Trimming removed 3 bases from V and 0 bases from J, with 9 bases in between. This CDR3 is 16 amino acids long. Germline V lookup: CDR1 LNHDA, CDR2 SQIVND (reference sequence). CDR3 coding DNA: TGTGCCAGTAGTATCGGGGATGACTCTGGGGCCAACGTCCTGACTTTC. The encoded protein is CASSIGDDSGANVLTF.

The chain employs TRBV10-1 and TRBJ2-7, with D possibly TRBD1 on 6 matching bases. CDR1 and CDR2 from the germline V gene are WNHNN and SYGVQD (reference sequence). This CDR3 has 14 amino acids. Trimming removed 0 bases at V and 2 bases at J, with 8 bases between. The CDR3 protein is CASSESQGPYEQYF. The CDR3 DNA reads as TGCGCCAGCAGTGAGTCTCAGGGGCCCTACGAGCAGTACTTC.

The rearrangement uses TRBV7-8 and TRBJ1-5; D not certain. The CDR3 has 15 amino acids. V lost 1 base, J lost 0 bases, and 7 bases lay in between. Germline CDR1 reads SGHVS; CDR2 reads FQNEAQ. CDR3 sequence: CASSLEDASNQPQHF. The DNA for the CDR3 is TGTGCCAGCAGCTTAGAGGATGCTAGCAATCAGCCCCAGCATTTT.

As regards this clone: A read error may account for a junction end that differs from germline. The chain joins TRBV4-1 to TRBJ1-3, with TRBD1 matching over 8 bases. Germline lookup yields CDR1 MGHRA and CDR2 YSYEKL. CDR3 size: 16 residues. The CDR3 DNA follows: TGTGCCAGCAGCCAAGAGGCAGGGGGCTTTGGAAACACCATATATTTT. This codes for CASSQEAGGFGNTIYF.

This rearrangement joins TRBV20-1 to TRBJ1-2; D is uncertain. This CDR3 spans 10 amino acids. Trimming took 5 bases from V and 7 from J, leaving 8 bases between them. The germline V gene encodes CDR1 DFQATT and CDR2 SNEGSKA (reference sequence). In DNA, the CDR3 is TGCAGTGCTGCAGGAAGTGGCTACACCTTC. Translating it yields CSAAGSGYTF.

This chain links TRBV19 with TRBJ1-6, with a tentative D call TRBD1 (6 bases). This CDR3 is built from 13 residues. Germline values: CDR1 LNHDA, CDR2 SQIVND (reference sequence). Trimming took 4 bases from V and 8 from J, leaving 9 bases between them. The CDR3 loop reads CASSSRGYSPLHF. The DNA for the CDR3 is TGTGCCAGTAGTAGCAGGGGCTATTCACCCCTCCACTTT.

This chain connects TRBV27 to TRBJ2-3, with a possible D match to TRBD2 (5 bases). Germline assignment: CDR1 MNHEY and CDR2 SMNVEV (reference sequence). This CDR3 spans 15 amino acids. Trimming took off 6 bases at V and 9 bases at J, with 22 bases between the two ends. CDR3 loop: CASSRQRTPPRTQYF. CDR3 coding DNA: TGTGCCAGCAGCCGGCAACGGACTCCCCCCAGGACGCAGTATTTT.

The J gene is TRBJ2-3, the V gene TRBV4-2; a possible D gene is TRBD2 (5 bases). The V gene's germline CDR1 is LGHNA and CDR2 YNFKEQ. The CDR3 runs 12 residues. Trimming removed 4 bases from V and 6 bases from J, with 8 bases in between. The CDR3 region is CASSREGDTQYF. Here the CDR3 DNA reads TGTGCCAGCAGCCGAGAGGGCGATACGCAGTATTTT.

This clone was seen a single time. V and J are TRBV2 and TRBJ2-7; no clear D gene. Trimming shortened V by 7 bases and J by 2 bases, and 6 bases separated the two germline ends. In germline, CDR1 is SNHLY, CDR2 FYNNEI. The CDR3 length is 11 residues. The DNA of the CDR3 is TGTGCCAGCACCCGGGCCTACGAGCAGTACTTC. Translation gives CASTRAYEQYF.